The 24 T cell receptor beta chains below all came from one sample that was sequenced in a study of OX40 agonist ivuxolimab in advanced cancers. This table comes from immunoSEQ multiplex PCR, and its TCRdb copy is limited to in-frame clones, with some not included. Found here are approximately 57,000 clones, about 81% of them singletons; the top ten hold around 0.71%. The specimen comprised CD4+ or CD8+ T cells sorted from blood, sampled in a trial of the OX40 agonist ivuxolimab. The receptors were gathered from an adult with an advanced solid tumor such as melanoma, head and neck, liver or kidney cancer.

Here the CDR3 DNA reads TGTGCCAGCAGGGATAGGGGTTGCCATGGCTACACCTTC. Residues: CASRDRGCHGYTF. The chain is built from TRBV21-1 and TRBJ1-2; the tabulated D call, TRBD1, remains unverified against the DNA. TRBV21-1 is recorded as a pseudogene. CDR3 length: 13 residues.

This chain connects TRBV6-5 to TRBJ2-1, with 8 bases identical to TRBD1. V shed 2 bases, J shed 5 bases, and the junction held 8 bases outside the gene matches. Germline CDR1 and CDR2: MNHEY and SVGAGI. CDR3 length: 16 amino acids. The CDR3 DNA sequence: TGTGCCAGCAGTTACCTGAGGGGACAGGCCCACAATGAGCAGTTCTTC. Its protein is CASSYLRGQAHNEQFF.

This chain uses TRBV28 with TRBJ1-1; D call uncertain. The V gene lost 6 bases and the J gene lost 5 bases, with 13 bases spanning the gap. Per the germline V gene, CDR1 is MDHEN and CDR2 is SYDVKM. The CDR3 has 13 amino acids. The CDR3 reads CASRAQVRTEAFF. CDR3 nucleotides: TGTGCCAGCAGAGCCCAGGTTAGGACTGAAGCTTTCTTT.

The V call is TRBV7-6, the J call TRBJ2-2; no firm D call. The CDR3 is made up of 15 amino acids. The germline gives CDR1 SGHVS, CDR2 FNYEAQ. Trimming cost V 1 base and J 2 bases, with 8 bases left between them. The CDR3 reads CASSLGPANTGELFF. The CDR3 nucleotides are TGTGCCAGCAGCTTAGGGCCCGCCAACACCGGGGAGCTGTTTTTT. Full variable domain (remainder filled in from reference TRBV7-6 and TRBJ2-2): GAGVSQSPRYKVTKRGQDVALRCDPISGHVSLYWYRQALGQGPEFLTYFNYEAQQDKSGLPNDRFSAERPEGSISTLTIQRTEQRDSAMYRCASSLGPANTGELFFGEGSRLTVL.

The gene calls are TRBV13 and TRBJ2-1, with 7 bases lining up with TRBD2. Germline V gene sequence: CDR1 PRHDT, CDR2 FYEKMQ (reference sequence). This CDR3 region has 16 residues. V lost 0 bases to trimming and J lost 7 bases; unmatched junction nucleotides: 9. CDR3: CASSLGMGGRLNEQFF. The CDR3 DNA follows: TGTGCCAGCAGCTTAGGTATGGGGGGGAGGTTAAATGAGCAGTTCTTC.

The CDR3 DNA sequence: TGCAGCGTTGAAGGAAAGGATCCCTACGAGCAGTACTTC. This sequence encodes CSVEGKDPYEQYF. This sequence joins TRBV29-1 and TRBJ2-7; no definite D call. The V gene's germline CDR1 is SQVTM and CDR2 ANQGSEA. Between the trimmed V and J ends, which lost 1 base and 2 bases, there was a span of 9 bases. The CDR3 runs to 13 residues.

The rearrangement joins TRBV5-4 to TRBJ1-4; 9 positions match TRBD1. V was clipped by 4 bases and J by 3 bases; unmatched bases: 7. Germline V gene lookup returns CDR1 SGHNT and CDR2 YYREEE (reference sequence). The CDR3 extends over 16 amino acids. CDR3 sequence (DNA): TGTGCCAGCAGCACCTATACAGGGGGCCCTAATGAAAAACTGTTTTTT. It encodes CASSTYTGGPNEKLFF. Drawing the rest from reference TRBV5-4 and TRBJ1-4, the complete variable domain is ETGVTQSPTHLIKTRGQQVTLRCSSQSGHNTVSWYQQALGQGPQFIFQYYREEENGRGNFPPRFSGLQFPNYSSELNVNALELDDSALYLCASSTYTGGPNEKLFFGSGTQLSVL.

The gene calls are TRBV13 and TRBJ2-1, with a weak D call TRBD1 (6 bases). Germline CDR1 and CDR2: PRHDT and FYEKMQ (reference sequence). This CDR3 has 14 residues. V was trimmed by 1 base and J by 8 bases, leaving 12 bases between them. CDR3 residues: CASSLDTGSHEQFF. CDR3 bases: TGTGCCAGCAGCTTAGATACAGGGTCCCATGAGCAGTTCTTC.

This chain joins TRBV5-1 and TRBJ1-1, with a weak D call TRBD1 (5 bases). The germline V gene has CDR1 SGHRS and CDR2 YFSETQ. The V and J ends lost 4 bases and 4 bases respectively, with 8 bases between them. There are 12 residues in the CDR3. The CDR3 here is CASSDQGTEAFF. In DNA form, the CDR3 reads TGCGCCAGCAGCGATCAGGGCACTGAAGCTTTCTTT.

In this sample, this clone turned up once. The chain couples TRBV20-1 to TRBJ2-7; weak D call: TRBD1 (6 bases). V was clipped by 5 bases and J by 3 bases, with 8 bases between them. The germline gives CDR1 DFQATT, CDR2 SNEGSKA (reference sequence). This CDR3 spans 11 amino acids. The CDR3 here is CSAEDSYEQYF. In DNA, the CDR3 is TGCAGTGCTGAGGACAGCTACGAGCAGTACTTC.

V gene TRBV5-1 combines with J gene TRBJ2-3; a possible D gene is TRBD1 (5 bases). Germline-derived CDR1 and CDR2 are SGHRS and YFSETQ. V dropped 4 bases and J dropped 0 bases, with 9 bases sitting between them. The CDR3 consists of 14 residues. CDR3 bases: TGCGCCAGCAGCGCGACAGAAAGCACAGATACGCAGTATTTT. Encoded protein: CASSATESTDTQYF.

The rearrangement joins TRBV18 to TRBJ2-1; D may be TRBD2 (6 bases). Per germline, CDR1 KGHSH and CDR2 LQKENI. The CDR3 is made up of 15 amino acids. V gave up 2 bases and J gave up 2 bases, with 10 bases separating them. The CDR3 DNA sequence: TGTGCCAGCTCACCAGGCGGGAACCCCTACAATGAGCAGTTCTTC. It encodes CASSPGGNPYNEQFF. Variable domain in full (rest from reference TRBV18 and TRBJ2-1): NAGVMQNPRHLVRRRGQEARLRCSPMKGHSHVYWYRQLPEEGLKFMVYLQKENIIDESGMPKERFSAEFPKEGPSILRIQQVVRGDSAAYFCASSPGGNPYNEQFFGPGTRLTVL.

This chain uses TRBV5-1 with TRBJ2-5; 7 bases are shared with TRBD2. This CDR3 contains 14 residues. In germline, CDR1 is SGHRS, CDR2 YFSETQ. After removal of 3 bases from V and 4 bases from J, the junction contained 6 bases not matched to a gene. The CDR3 nucleotides are TGCGCCAGCAGCTCACCGACTAGCCCAGAGACCCAGTACTTC. It specifies CASSSPTSPETQYF.

The chain has TRBV6-6 and TRBJ1-2; D is unresolved. Germline values: CDR1 MNHNY, CDR2 SVGAGI (reference sequence). V lost 9 bases and J 3 bases, leaving 17 bases between the germline ends. CDR3 length equals 14 residues. The CDR3 DNA is TGTGCCAGTAGAGAGAATGGGGTATACTATGGCTACACCTTC. It yields the protein CASRENGVYYGYTF.

This clone was seen more than once but under ten times. The rearrangement uses TRBV15 and TRBJ1-5, with D unresolved. Germline CDR1 LNHNV, CDR2 YYDKDF (reference sequence). The V end was cut by 0 bases, the J end by 2 bases, with 14 bases between. This CDR3 spans 17 amino acids. Here the CDR3 DNA reads TGTGCCACCAGCAGAGAGTCTAGTACAGCGGGCAATCAGCCCCAGCATTTT. Translating gives CATSRESSTAGNQPQHF.

V and J are TRBV18 and TRBJ1-1, with D possibly being TRBD1 (6 bases). CDR1 is KGHSH, CDR2 LQKENI, per germline. The CDR3 length is 14 residues. V dropped 3 bases and J dropped 5 bases, with 13 bases sitting between them. The CDR3 here is CASSPARGWTEAFF. The CDR3 DNA reads as TGTGCCAGCTCACCGGCCAGGGGATGGACTGAAGCTTTCTTT.

This clone was found once. The chain recombines TRBV6-6 with TRBJ2-2; possible D gene TRBD1, 6 bases. Germline CDR1 MNHNY, CDR2 SVGAGI (reference sequence). Trimming pared 6 bases from V and 5 bases from J, leaving 10 bases between. CDR3 size: 13 residues. The CDR3 DNA reads as TGTGCCAGCAGCCGACAGGAAACCGGGGAGCTGTTTTTT. It specifies CASSRQETGELFF.

By its share, this clone is medium-sized (0.01 to 0.1%). This chain links TRBV5-4 with TRBJ1-6, with D tentatively TRBD1 (6 bases). Trimming took off 9 bases at V and 7 bases at J, with 23 bases between the two ends. The CDR3 spans 16 residues. CDR1 SGHNT and CDR2 YYREEE come from the germline V gene (reference sequence). The CDR3 protein is CATTIPKGGENSPLHF. The CDR3 DNA reads as TGTGCCACCACGATCCCAAAGGGGGGTGAGAATTCACCCCTCCACTTT.

The table lists this clone with a few counts. The chain's CDR3 is CAWSWVTSGGREQFF. As DNA, the CDR3 is TGTGCCTGGAGTTGGGTAACTAGCGGGGGGAGAGAGCAGTTCTTC. The chain combines TRBV30 with TRBJ2-1, with TRBD2 matching over 12 bases. V was pared by 2 bases and J by 10 bases, with 9 bases of the junction left unmatched. CDR1 and CDR2 from the germline V gene are GTSNPN and SVGIG (reference sequence). The CDR3 consists of 15 residues.

The chain links TRBV7-3 to TRBJ2-7; TRBD1 aligns across 9 bases. This CDR3 is 15 amino acids long. From germline, CDR1 is SGHTA and CDR2 FQGTGA. The junction had 6 bases not matched to a gene; V was cut back by 2 bases and J by 4 bases. The CDR3 reads CASSLGGQGGYEQYF. The CDR3 nucleotides read TGTGCCAGCAGCTTAGGGGGACAGGGAGGATACGAGCAGTACTTC.

V and J are TRBV19 and TRBJ1-2, with TRBD1 as a possible D gene (6 bases). The CDR3 totals 14 residues. Trimming took off 4 bases at V and 7 bases at J, with 16 bases between the two ends. Germline values: CDR1 LNHDA, CDR2 SQIVND (reference sequence). CDR3 nucleotides: TGTGCCAGTAGTACGACCCGAGGGGGTGGTGGCTACACCTTC. It codes for CASSTTRGGGGYTF.

This chain uses TRBV7-3 with TRBJ2-1, with 8 bases aligning to TRBD2. Germline V gene data show CDR1 as SGHTA and CDR2 as FQGTGA. V shed 5 bases, J shed 6 bases, and the junction held 12 bases outside the gene matches. The CDR3 consists of 16 residues. The CDR3, as DNA: TGTGCCAGCAGCCGTCCCGGGGGGGCCGCGGGCAATGAGCAGTTCTTC. Translating gives CASSRPGGAAGNEQFF.

The CDR3 region is CASSISGTPLAAGELFF. The DNA for the CDR3 is TGCGCCAGCAGCATCTCCGGGACGCCGCTTGCTGCCGGGGAGCTGTTTTTT. The chain recombines TRBV5-1 with TRBJ2-2, with D possibly being TRBD1 or TRBD2 (5 bases each). In germline, CDR1 is SGHRS, CDR2 YFSETQ. The CDR3 is 17 amino acids. Trimming took 4 bases from V and 6 from J, leaving 22 bases between them.

The chain is built from TRBV7-8 and TRBJ1-4; D call uncertain. The germline V and J ends were trimmed by 2 bases and 5 bases, with 12 bases remaining between them. This CDR3 has 15 residues. Germline V gene lookup returns CDR1 SGHVS and CDR2 FQNEAQ. The CDR3 DNA reads as TGTGCCAGCAGCTTAAGATCGGGAGGCAATGAAAAACTGTTTTTT. Translated: CASSLRSGGNEKLFF.